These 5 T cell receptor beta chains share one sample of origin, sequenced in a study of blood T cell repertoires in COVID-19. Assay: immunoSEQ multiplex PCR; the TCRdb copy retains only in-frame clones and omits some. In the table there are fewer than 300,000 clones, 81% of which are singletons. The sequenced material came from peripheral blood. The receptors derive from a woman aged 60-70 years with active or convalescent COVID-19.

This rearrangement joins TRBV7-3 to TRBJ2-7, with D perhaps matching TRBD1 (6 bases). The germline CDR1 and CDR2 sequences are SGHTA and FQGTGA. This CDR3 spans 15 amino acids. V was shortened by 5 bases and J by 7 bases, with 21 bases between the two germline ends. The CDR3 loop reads CASSPDRTRLIEQYF. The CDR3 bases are TGTGCCAGCAGCCCCGACAGGACCCGTCTGATAGAGCAGTACTTC.

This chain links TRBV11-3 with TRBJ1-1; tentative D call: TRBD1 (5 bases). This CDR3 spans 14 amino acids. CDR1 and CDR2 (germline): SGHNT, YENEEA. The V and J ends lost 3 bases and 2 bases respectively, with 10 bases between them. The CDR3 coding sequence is TGTGCCAGCAGCTTTGGGGGGAGAAACACTGAAGCTTTCTTT. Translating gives CASSFGGRNTEAFF.

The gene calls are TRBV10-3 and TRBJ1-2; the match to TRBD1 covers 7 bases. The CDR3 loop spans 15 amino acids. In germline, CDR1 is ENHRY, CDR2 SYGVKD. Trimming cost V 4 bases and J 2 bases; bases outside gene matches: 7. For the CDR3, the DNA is TGTGCCATCAGTGGTACCGGGACAGAGAACTATGGCTACACCTTC. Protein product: CAISGTGTENYGYTF.

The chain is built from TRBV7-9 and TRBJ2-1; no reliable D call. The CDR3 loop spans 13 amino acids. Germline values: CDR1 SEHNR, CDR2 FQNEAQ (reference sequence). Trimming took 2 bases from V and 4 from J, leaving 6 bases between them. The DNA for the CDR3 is TGTGCCAGCAGCTTACAGGATTACAATGAGCAGTTCTTC. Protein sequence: CASSLQDYNEQFF.

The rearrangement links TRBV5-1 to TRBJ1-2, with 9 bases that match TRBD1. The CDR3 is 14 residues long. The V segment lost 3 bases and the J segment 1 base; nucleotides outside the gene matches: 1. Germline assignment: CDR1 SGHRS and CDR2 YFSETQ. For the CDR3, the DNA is TGCGCCAGCAGCTGGGGACAGGGTAACTATGGCTACACCTTC. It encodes CASSWGQGNYGYTF.